This T cell receptor beta chain was retrieved from a study of T cells after yellow fever vaccination. This clonotype was detected many times. TCRdb independently ran MiXCR on the 5' RACE reads; one entry per CDR3 protein. The sample yields about 330,000 distinct CDR3 sequences, 6.8% seen once. The V and J ends lost 0 bases and 5 bases respectively, with 15 bases between them. The length of the CDR3 is 15 residues. CDR1 and CDR2 from the germline V gene are SGHRS and YFSETQ. This sequence was found in a young man who received the YFV17D yellow fever vaccine. The chain couples TRBV5-1 to TRBJ2-7; D uncertain. The sample here was PBMCs, taken about 41 days after the first yellow fever vaccination. The CDR3 DNA is TGCGCCAGCAGCTTGGGGCACGCGCCCAGCGACGAGCAGTACGTC. The encoded protein is CASSLGHAPSDEQYV.